This is a list of T cell receptor beta chains from one sample in a study of CD8+ T cells in alopecia areata. Libraries were prepared by immunoSEQ multiplex PCR; TCRdb keeps only in-frame clonotypes and omits some of them. The data contain some 220,000 clones, about 57% of them singletons. The sequencing here drew on CD4+ T cells sorted from blood, taken at week 4, from a patient treated with tofacitinib. The origin of the receptors is a human donor with alopecia areata. The CDR3 runs from the conserved cysteine through the conserved F or W. A D gene is named only where the DNA matches it firmly. Rows give clone size only sometimes, using once, few, many, or a class for an expanded clone.

size,D,V,J,DNA,CDR3
NA,TRBD2,TRBV13,TRBJ2-3,TGTGCCAGCAGCGGGACTAGCGGGGGGACAGATACGCAGTATTTT,CASSGTSGGTDTQYF
NA,NA,TRBV6-5,TRBJ1-6,TGTGCCAGCACCCCGGCGGGGAATTCACCCCTCCACTTT,CASTPAGNSPLHF
NA,NA,TRBV29-1,TRBJ1-2,TGCAGCGTGGGAGGCATCTCGGGCTACACCTTC,CSVGGISGYTF
NA,TRBD1,TRBV7-8,TRBJ1-6,TGTGCCAGCTCCGGAACAGGGGTTAATTCACCCCTCCACTTT,CASSGTGVNSPLHF
NA,TRBD1,TRBV29-1,TRBJ1-1,TGCAGCGTTATGAAGGGGGCCACTGAAGCTTTCTTT,CSVMKGATEAFF
NA,NA,TRBV6-5,TRBJ2-7,TGTGCCAGCAGTAGGGGCAGACTCTCCTACGAGCAGTACTTC,CASSRGRLSYEQYF
NA,NA,TRBV15,TRBJ2-5,TGTGCCACCAGCAGAGACCCCCAGGGAGCAGGGGAGACCCAGTACTTC,CATSRDPQGAGETQYF
NA,NA,TRBV29-1,TRBJ2-7,TGCAGCGTTGAAGACGGGTGGAACGAGCAGTACTTC,CSVEDGWNEQYF
NA,TRBD1,TRBV7-3,TRBJ2-2,TGTGCCAGCAGCGTCCTTCCTCCGGGACAGGCTAACACCGGGGAGCTGTTTTTT,CASSVLPPGQANTGELFF
few,NA,TRBV4-3,TRBJ1-4,TGCGCCAGCAGCCAAGATTTGCCAGGGAATGAAAAACTGTTTTTT,CASSQDLPGNEKLFF
NA,NA,TRBV30,TRBJ1-1,TGTGCCTGGAGTGCACAGAGAAACACTGAAGCTTTCTTT,CAWSAQRNTEAFF
NA,NA,TRBV9,TRBJ2-3,TGTGCCAGCAGCGTAGTAGACGGCCTCACAGATACGCAGTATTTT,CASSVVDGLTDTQYF
NA,NA,TRBV30,TRBJ1-2,TGTGCCTGGAGGGGAGTCAGCCTTTTAGATTATGGCTACACCTTC,CAWRGVSLLDYGYTF
NA,NA,TRBV5-1,TRBJ2-7,TGCGCCAGCAGGGAAGACAACTACGAGCAGTACTTC,CASREDNYEQYF
few,NA,TRBV2,TRBJ2-2,TGTGCCAGCAAACCTGAGCGGGCCACCGGGGAGCTGTTTTTT,CASKPERATGELFF
NA,NA,TRBV29-1,TRBJ2-3,TGCAGCGTTGATACCACAGATACGCAGTATTTT,CSVDTTDTQYF
NA,TRBD1,TRBV29-1,TRBJ2-5,TGCAGCGTTGCGCCCGGGACAGGGGTAGGCGAGACCCAGTACTTC,CSVAPGTGVGETQYF
NA,NA,TRBV29-1,TRBJ2-3,TGCAGCGTTGATAGCGACTTCACAGATACGCAGTATTTT,CSVDSDFTDTQYF
once,NA,TRBV30,TRBJ1-2,TGTGCCTGGAGTGTACGGGTTACGGATGGCTACACCTTC,CAWSVRVTDGYTF
few,NA,TRBV5-6,TRBJ2-5,TGTGCCAGCAGCTTTGGGGACCAAGAGACCCAGTACTTC,CASSFGDQETQYF
NA,NA,TRBV29-1,TRBJ1-6,TGCAGCGTTGCTGAAAGCTCCTATAATTCACCCCTCCACTTT,CSVAESSYNSPLHF
NA,NA,TRBV5-4,TRBJ1-4,TGTGCCAGCAGCGTAAGGACGGAAGTCAATGAAAAACTGTTTTTT,CASSVRTEVNEKLFF